This T cell receptor (beta chain) was observed in a study of blood T cell repertoires in COVID-19. This CDR3 has 14 residues. The V and J ends lost 6 bases and 4 bases respectively, with 13 bases between them. Germline-derived CDR1 and CDR2 are MNHNY and SVGAGI (reference sequence). Sequencing was performed with immunoSEQ multiplex PCR; in TCRdb, only in-frame clones are kept and a portion is missing. The sample comprises under 65,000 clones, 70% to 85% of which are singletons, and 5.6% rests with the top ten. The TCR sequence derives from a woman aged 60-75 years with acute or convalescent COVID-19. The J gene is TRBJ1-5, the V gene TRBV6-6, with a weak D call TRBD1 (6 bases). Input material: peripheral blood. This CDR3 is CASSKRDKNQPQHF. CDR3 sequence (DNA): TGTGCCAGCAGCAAGCGGGACAAAAATCAGCCCCAGCATTTT.